This TCR beta chain was sequenced in a study of cytomegalovirus exposure and HLA in healthy donors. Overall study: A subsequent analysis reported that the 95 to 150 validation repertoires were produced on the same platform that had also been used for the roughly 700 first-cohort repertoires. Study-level points and caveats: Some TCR beta chains (about 180 of them) were listed as cytomegalovirus-associated.

A word on this clone: As yet, its antigen is unknown.

This CDR3 spans 14 amino acids. CDR1 is MGHRA and CDR2 is YSYEKL in the germline V gene. Trimming took off 0 bases at V and 8 bases at J, with 13 bases between the two ends. The protocol was immunoSEQ multiplex PCR, while the TCRdb copy is restricted to in-frame clones and leaves out a portion. The repertoire holds 150,000 to 200,000 clones, with 75% to 90% as singletons. The sample was PBMCs. This sequence was found in a woman aged 18-29 years in good health and CMV-seronegative. The gene calls are TRBV4-1 and TRBJ1-2; D possibly corresponds to TRBD1 (5 bases). CDR3 protein: CASSQEGPQGGYTF. DNA for the CDR3: TGCGCCAGCAGCCAAGAGGGTCCCCAGGGAGGCTACACCTTC.